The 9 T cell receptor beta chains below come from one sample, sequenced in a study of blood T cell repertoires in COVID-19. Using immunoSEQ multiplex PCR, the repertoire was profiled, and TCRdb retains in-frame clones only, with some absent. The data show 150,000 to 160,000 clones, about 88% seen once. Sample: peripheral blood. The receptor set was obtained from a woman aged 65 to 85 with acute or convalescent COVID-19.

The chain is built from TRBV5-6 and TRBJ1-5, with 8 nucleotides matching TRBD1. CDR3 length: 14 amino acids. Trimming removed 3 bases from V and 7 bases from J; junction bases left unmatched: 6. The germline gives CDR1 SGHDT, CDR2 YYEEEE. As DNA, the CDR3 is TGTGCCAGCAGCTATGGCAGGGGGCAGCAGCCCCAGCATTTT. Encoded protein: CASSYGRGQQPQHF.

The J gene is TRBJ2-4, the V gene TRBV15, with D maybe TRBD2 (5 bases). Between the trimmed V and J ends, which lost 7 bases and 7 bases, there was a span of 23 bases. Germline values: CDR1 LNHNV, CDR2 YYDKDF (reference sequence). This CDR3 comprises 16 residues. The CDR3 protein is CATTDRDSTSWNIQYF. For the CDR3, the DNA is TGTGCCACCACCGACCGGGATTCTACCTCCTGGAACATTCAGTACTTC.

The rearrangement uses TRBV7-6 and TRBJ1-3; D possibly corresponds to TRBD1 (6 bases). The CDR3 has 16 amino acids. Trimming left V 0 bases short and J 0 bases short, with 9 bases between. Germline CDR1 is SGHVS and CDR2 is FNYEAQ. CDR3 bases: TGTGCCAGCAGCTTAGCTGGGACACGCTCTGGAAACACCATATATTTT. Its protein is CASSLAGTRSGNTIYF.

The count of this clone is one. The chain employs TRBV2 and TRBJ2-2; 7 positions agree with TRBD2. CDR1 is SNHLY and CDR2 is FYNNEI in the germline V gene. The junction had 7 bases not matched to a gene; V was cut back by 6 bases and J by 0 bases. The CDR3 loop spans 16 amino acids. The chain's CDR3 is CASSRERGANTGELFF. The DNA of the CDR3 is TGTGCCAGCAGCCGAGAGCGGGGAGCGAACACCGGGGAGCTGTTTTTT.

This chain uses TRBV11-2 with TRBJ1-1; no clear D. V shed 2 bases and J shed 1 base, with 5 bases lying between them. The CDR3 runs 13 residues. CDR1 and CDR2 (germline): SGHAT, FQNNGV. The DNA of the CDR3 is TGTGCCAGCAGCTTATCGAGGAACACTGAAGCTTTCTTT. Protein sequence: CASSLSRNTEAFF.

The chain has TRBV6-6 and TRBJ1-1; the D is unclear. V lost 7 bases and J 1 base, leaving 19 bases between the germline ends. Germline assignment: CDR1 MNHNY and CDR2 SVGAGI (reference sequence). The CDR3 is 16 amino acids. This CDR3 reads CASTPGGWAANTEAFF. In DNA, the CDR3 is TGTGCCAGCACCCCCGGTGGGTGGGCAGCGAACACTGAAGCTTTCTTT.

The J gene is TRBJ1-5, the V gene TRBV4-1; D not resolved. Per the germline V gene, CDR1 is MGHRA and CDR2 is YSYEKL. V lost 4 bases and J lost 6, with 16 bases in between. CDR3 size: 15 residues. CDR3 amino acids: CASSPGVPAGQPQHF. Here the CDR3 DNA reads TGCGCCAGCAGCCCGGGAGTTCCGGCGGGTCAGCCCCAGCATTTT.

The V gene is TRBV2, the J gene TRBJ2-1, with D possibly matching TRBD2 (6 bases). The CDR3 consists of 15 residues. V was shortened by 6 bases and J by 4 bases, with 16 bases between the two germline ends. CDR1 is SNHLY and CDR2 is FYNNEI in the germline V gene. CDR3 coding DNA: TGTGCCAGCAGGCCCAACGGGGGAACTTACAATGAGCAGTTCTTC. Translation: CASRPNGGTYNEQFF.

CDR3 protein: CASSPGGRGVHEQYF. CDR3 in DNA: TGTGCCAGCTCACCTGGTGGCAGGGGTGTCCACGAGCAGTACTTC. The chain carries TRBV18 and TRBJ2-7; D is perhaps TRBD1 (6 bases). Looked up from germline, CDR1 is KGHSH and CDR2 is LQKENI. V gave up 3 bases and J gave up 5 bases, with 17 bases separating them. This CDR3 is 15 amino acids long.